This T cell receptor (beta chain) was identified in a study of blood T cell repertoires in COVID-19. Across the whole study: Some COVID-19 samples were acute and others convalescent; all came from the United States, Italy and Spain.

The repertoire was sequenced with immunoSEQ multiplex PCR; TCRdb's copy has only in-frame clones and lacks some. The sample lists approximately 97,000 clones; approximately 90% were seen once. The sequenced material came from peripheral blood. The origin of this receptor is a man between 60 and 70 years old with acute or convalescent COVID-19.

In nucleotides, the CDR3 is TGTGCCAGCAGCCCGCGTACGAGAGATGAAAAACTGTTTTTT. The encoded protein is CASSPRTRDEKLFF. V usage is TRBV11-2 and J usage is TRBJ1-4; D gene uncertain. Per germline, CDR1 SGHAT and CDR2 FQNNGV. The CDR3 totals 14 residues. V was trimmed by 5 bases and J by 6 bases, leaving 13 bases between them.